This TCR beta chain originates from a study of breast tumors, draining lymph nodes, adjacent tissues. TCRdb reprocessed the multiplex PCR reads via MiXCR and lists one record per CDR3 protein. The table records 200,000 or so distinct CDR3 sequences, approximately 33% of them present only once. This clonotype came up many times. Antigen: not known. Per the germline V gene, CDR1 is LGHDT and CDR2 is YNNKEL (reference sequence). The CDR3 covers 14 residues. Germline trimming cut 7 bases from V and 4 bases from J; bases unmatched to any gene: 3. Study-level points and caveats: That most tumor T cells come from lymph nodes remained unproven. Most tumor T cells seemingly derive from lymph node, then expand in tumor. Compared with lymph nodes, tumors were less diverse; compared with nontumor tissue, more.

Breast cancer patients provided tissue from their axillary draining lymph nodes. This chain uses TRBV3-1 with TRBJ2-1; 11 bases are a match to TRBD2. The receptor was derived from a female donor with breast cancer. Some clones in this sample may be carry-over from other donors' samples. The source material was axillary lymph node tissue. DNA of the CDR3: TGTGCCAGCACTAGCGGGGGGCTTTACAATGAGCAGTTCTTC. Translated, it gives CASTSGGLYNEQFF.